This T cell receptor beta chain was obtained from a study of shared clonotypes between healthy human individuals. Study-wide findings and caveats: Compared with clonotypes that all four donors shared, non-shared clonotypes had lower generation probabilities.

Sorted-subset replicate PCR reactions were performed with about 190 ng DNA, corresponding to roughly 30,000 T cell genomes. This table comes from immunoSEQ multiplex PCR, and its TCRdb copy is limited to in-frame clones, with some not included. In the table there are about 1 million clones, around 76% of which are singletons. Notes on this clone: Its antigen is not identified. This sample includes further DNA sequences coding for the same CDR3.

CDR3 length: 13 residues. The germline V and J ends were trimmed by 7 bases and 1 base, with 9 bases remaining between them. In germline, CDR1 is MNHEY, CDR2 SVGAGI. The chain is built from TRBV6-5 and TRBJ2-3, with unresolved D. The TCR originated in a man aged 18 to 30 in good health. Input material: memory CD4+ T cells sorted from blood. The subset: CD45RA-negative fraction. CDR3 in amino acids: CASTNPGTDTQYF. The CDR3, as DNA: TGTGCCAGCACCAACCCAGGCACAGATACGCAGTATTTT.